This TCR beta chain was identified during a study of blood T cell repertoires in COVID-19. Study background: Samples representing acute and convalescent COVID-19 were sourced from the United States, Italy and Spain. In each case, the material was cDNA or gDNA derived from T cells, B-cell-depleted T cells, or PBMCs.

V lost 4 bases, J lost 6 bases, and 3 bases stayed unmatched. Looked up from germline, CDR1 is SGHDN and CDR2 is FVKESK. This CDR3 region has 13 residues. In the original processing: Estimation of nucleated cell counts was performed using reference gene primer amplification. This table comes from immunoSEQ multiplex PCR, and its TCRdb copy is limited to in-frame clones, with some not included. V and J calls and clone size follow that table, whereas D and trimming were derived from the DNA. The sample contains a few hundred thousand clones, 80% to 95% of which appear only once. Enrolled during active infection, Seattle patients were then followed longitudinally. This clone was seen a few times.

This TCR came from a person between 18 and 30 years old with COVID-19, enrolled during active disease. Sequenced input: peripheral blood. The chain carries TRBV14 and TRBJ1-2; 9 bases fit TRBD1. The CDR3 DNA is TGTGCCAGCAGCCCCCGACAGGGGGATGGCTACACCTTC. Protein: CASSPRQGDGYTF.